These 14 T cell receptor beta chains originate from one sample sequenced in a study of human T cells and chemical hapten exposure. MiXCR, run by TCRdb on the RACE reads, gives a single entry per CDR3 protein. The data show fewer than 45,000 distinct CDR3 sequences, around 10% seen once. Time point here: pre-sensitization, week 0. Treatment in this sample: therapeutic diphenylcyclopropenone sensitization with weekly scalp DPC. Sequencing started from total RNA isolated from unfractionated whole blood. The source was whole blood, collected in connection with sensitization to the hapten diphenylcyclopropenone (DPC). The receptors shown here come from a man aged 50-60 years with alopecia areata. Some clones in this sample may be carry-over from other donors' samples.

At least ten counts were recorded for this clonotype. V and J are TRBV29-1 and TRBJ2-7, with 7 bases identical to TRBD2. There are 15 residues in the CDR3. After removal of 7 bases from V and 5 bases from J, the junction contained 17 bases not matched to a gene. CDR1 is SQVTM and CDR2 is ANQGSEA in the germline V gene. The DNA for the CDR3 is TGCAGCGCATCTCCAGCGGGAAACCAGGTTGACGAGCAGTACTTC. It translates to CSASPAGNQVDEQYF.

This clonotype has a handful of counts. This chain links TRBV11-1 with TRBJ2-5; D is unclear. Trimming pared 1 base from V and 2 bases from J, leaving 5 bases between. The CDR3 runs to 13 residues. Looked up from germline, CDR1 is SGHAT and CDR2 is FQDESV (reference sequence). CDR3 nucleotide sequence: TGTGCCAGCAGCTTAGTTCTACAAGAGACCCAGTACTTC. This gives the protein CASSLVLQETQYF.

DNA for the CDR3: TGCGCCAGCAGTAATCCGGGGGTTGAGCAGTTCTTC. It translates to CASSNPGVEQFF. The rearrangement uses TRBV4-3 and TRBJ2-1; TRBD2 might be the D (6 bases). Trimming cost V 6 bases and J 9 bases, with 12 bases left between them. Germline CDR1 and CDR2: LGHNA and YSLEER. The length of the CDR3 is 12 residues.

J is TRBJ2-3 and V is TRBV5-1; D gene ambiguous. There are 15 residues in the CDR3. Trimming removed 0 bases at V and 0 bases at J, with 8 bases between. Germline loops: CDR1 SGHRS, CDR2 YFSETQ. The CDR3 region has the DNA TGCGCCAGCAGCTTGGAGGAGCGCAGCACAGATACGCAGTATTTT. It is translated as CASSLEERSTDTQYF.

This clonotype was recorded many times. The chain joins TRBV27 to TRBJ1-2, with 9 bases fitting TRBD1. With 10 bases clipped from V and 10 bases from J, the junction kept 7 bases outside the gene matches. CDR1 is MNHEY, CDR2 SMNVEV, per germline (reference sequence). The CDR3 runs 11 residues. The CDR3 DNA reads TGTGCCATCTGGACAGGGGCCACCTACACCTTC. Translation: CAIWTGATYTF.

This clonotype was observed many times. The V call is TRBV29-1, the J call TRBJ2-5, with a weak D call TRBD2 (6 bases). Trimming shortened V by 2 bases and J by 1 base, and 8 bases separated the two germline ends. CDR1 and CDR2 from the germline V gene are SQVTM and ANQGSEA. This CDR3 comprises 13 residues. CDR3 nucleotides: TGCAGCGTTGAACGGGACTCCCAAGAGACCCAGTACTTC. Protein sequence: CSVERDSQETQYF.

This clonotype came up a few times. This chain uses TRBV29-1 with TRBJ1-2, with 7 bases identical to TRBD1. V shed 7 bases, J shed 4 bases, and the junction held 6 bases outside the gene matches. CDR3 length: 12 amino acids. CDR1 and CDR2 from the germline V gene are SQVTM and ANQGSEA. CDR3 amino acids: CSGSGGGYGYTF. As DNA, the CDR3 is TGCAGCGGATCAGGGGGAGGCTATGGCTACACCTTC. The full variable domain, rest sourced from reference TRBV29-1 and TRBJ1-2, is SAVISQKPSRDICQRGTSLTIQCQVDSQVTMMFWYRQQPGQSLTLIATANQGSEATYESGFVIDKFPISRPNLTFSTLTVSNMSPEDSSIYLCSGSGGGYGYTFGSGTRLTVV.

This clonotype was picked up a small number of times. V gene TRBV7-6 combines with J gene TRBJ2-2; D is uncertain. Germline values: CDR1 SGHVS, CDR2 FNYEAQ. The CDR3 spans 14 residues. The V end was cut by 5 bases, the J end by 4 bases, with 11 bases between. CDR3 loop: CASSPRTFTGELFF. DNA for the CDR3: TGTGCCAGCAGCCCAAGGACGTTCACCGGGGAGCTGTTTTTT.

The table lists this clonotype with a few counts. The rearrangement joins TRBV29-1 to TRBJ1-1; perhaps TRBD1 as D (5 bases). The CDR3 has 14 amino acids. Germline values: CDR1 SQVTM, CDR2 ANQGSEA. With 4 bases removed from V and 0 bases from J, the gap between germline ends came to 12 bases. Written as DNA, the CDR3 is TGCAGCGTTGCTCCCCCGACAGTGAACACTGAAGCTTTCTTT. Translation: CSVAPPTVNTEAFF.

This clonotype has a count of ten or more. This chain connects TRBV19 to TRBJ1-1, with TRBD1 matching 8 bases. The ends lost 8 bases at V and 8 bases at J; junction bases unmatched: 16. The CDR3 runs to 15 residues. Germline-derived CDR1 and CDR2 are LNHDA and SQIVND (reference sequence). CDR3 amino acids: CASLSFGRGLSEAFF. In DNA form, the CDR3 reads TGTGCCAGTCTGTCTTTTGGCAGGGGGCTTTCGGAAGCTTTCTTT.

The CDR3 region is CASSAGGDAYEQYF. The CDR3 nucleotides read TGTGCCAGCAGCGCAGGGGGCGACGCCTACGAGCAGTACTTC. J is TRBJ2-7 and V is TRBV9, with TRBD1 identical over 8 bases. The germline V gene has CDR1 SGDLS and CDR2 YYNGEE. CDR3 length: 14 amino acids. J was trimmed by 2 bases and V by 3 bases; bases with no gene match: 4.

This sequence joins TRBV3-1 and TRBJ2-2; TRBD2 might be the D (7 bases). CDR1 LGHDT and CDR2 YNNKEL come from the germline V gene (reference sequence). Deletions cut 5 bases from V and 3 bases from J, with 10 bases between. The CDR3 length is 14 residues. This chain's CDR3 is CASSGGGDTGELFF. The CDR3 DNA reads TGTGCCAGCAGCGGCGGGGGCGACACCGGGGAGCTGTTTTTT.

This clonotype came up many times. The V and J genes are TRBV6-2 or TRBV6-3 and TRBJ2-1, with 12 positions matching TRBD2. The CDR3 runs 16 residues. Looked up from germline, CDR1 is MNHEY and CDR2 is SVGEGT. The junction had 6 bases not matched to a gene; V was cut back by 6 bases and J by 3 bases. The CDR3: CASRGLTSGSYNEQFF. CDR3 in DNA: TGTGCCAGCAGGGGACTGACTAGCGGGAGCTACAATGAGCAGTTCTTC.

This clonotype was seen ten or more times. This chain links TRBV5-7 with TRBJ2-7, with D unresolved. TRBV5-7 is marked as an open reading frame, function uncertain. This CDR3 comprises 9 residues. V was clipped by 7 bases and J by 1 base, with 0 bases between them. The CDR3 loop is CASSYEQYF. CDR3 in DNA: TGTGCCAGCTCCTACGAGCAGTACTTC.